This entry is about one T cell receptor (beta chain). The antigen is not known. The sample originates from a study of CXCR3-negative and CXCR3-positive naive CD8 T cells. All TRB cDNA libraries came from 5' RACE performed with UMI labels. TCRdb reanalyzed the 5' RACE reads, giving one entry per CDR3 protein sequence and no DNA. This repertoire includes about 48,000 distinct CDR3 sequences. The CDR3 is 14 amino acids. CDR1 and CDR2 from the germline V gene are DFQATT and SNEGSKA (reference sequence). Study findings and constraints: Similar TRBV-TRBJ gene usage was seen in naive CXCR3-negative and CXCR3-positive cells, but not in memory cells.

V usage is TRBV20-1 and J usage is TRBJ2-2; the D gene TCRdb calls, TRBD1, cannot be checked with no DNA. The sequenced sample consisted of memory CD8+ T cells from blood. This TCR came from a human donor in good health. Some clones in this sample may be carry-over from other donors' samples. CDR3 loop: CSARPGGDTGELFF.